Each of the 11 T cell receptor beta chains below was sequenced from the same sample in a study of response to subunit inactivated influenza vaccine. TCRdb re-derived calls from the RT-PCR reads in MiXCR, one entry per CDR3 protein. The sample yields approximately 230,000 distinct CDR3 sequences, about 12% seen once. Sequences were derived from non-naive T cells sorted from PBMCs, sampled roughly 15 days before vaccination. The receptor source for this set is a man aged 50 or older who received an inactivated influenza vaccine.

Many counts were recorded for this clonotype. The chain recombines TRBV3-1 with TRBJ2-1; TRBD2 matches at 9 bases. V gave up 5 bases and J gave up 2 bases; unmatched junction bases: 7. This CDR3 is 16 amino acids long. Germline CDR1 reads LGHDT; CDR2 reads YNNKEL (reference sequence). The CDR3, as DNA: TGTGCCAGCAGCACAGCTGGCGGGAGGGCCTACAATGAGCAGTTCTTC. Protein product: CASSTAGGRAYNEQFF.

This clonotype was found many times. V gene TRBV12-3 or TRBV12-4 combines with J gene TRBJ2-3; tentatively, D is TRBD1 (5 bases). This CDR3 is built from 13 residues. Trimming removed 5 bases at V and 6 bases at J, with 12 bases between. The CDR3 here is CASSRQRWDTQYF. In nucleotides, the CDR3 is TGTGCCAGCAGTAGACAGCGTTGGGATACGCAGTATTTT.

This clonotype was counted ten times or more. The rearrangement uses TRBV5-7 and TRBJ2-1; 7 bases align to TRBD2. TRBV5-7 is given ORF status, its function remaining uncertain. The length of the CDR3 is 15 residues. J lost 5 bases, V lost 1 base, and 6 bases had no gene match. Here the CDR3 reads CASSLTLADHNEQFF. CDR3 sequence (DNA): TGTGCCAGCAGCTTGACCCTAGCGGATCACAATGAGCAGTTCTTC.

This clonotype was seen only a few times. The rearrangement uses TRBV3-1 and TRBJ1-2, with D uncertain. CDR1 is LGHDT and CDR2 is YNNKEL in the germline V gene (reference sequence). Trimming cost V 4 bases and J 2 bases, with 11 bases left between them. The CDR3 contains 14 residues. The CDR3: CASSRSRLNYGYTF. Here the CDR3 DNA reads TGTGCCAGCAGCCGGAGCCGTCTGAACTATGGCTACACCTTC.

The table lists this clonotype with a few counts. The chain carries TRBV3-1 and TRBJ2-5, with a possible D match to TRBD1 (6 bases). Germline V gene sequence: CDR1 LGHDT, CDR2 YNNKEL (reference sequence). The CDR3 length is 13 residues. V was cut by 1 base and J by 10 bases, with 13 bases left in between. CDR3 sequence: CASSQVGAGNQYF. CDR3 sequence (DNA): TGTGCCAGCAGCCAAGTGGGGGCCGGTAACCAGTACTTC.

This clonotype was counted a few times. The chain combines TRBV15 with TRBJ2-7, with 7 bases aligning to TRBD2. The CDR3 spans 15 residues. Looked up from germline, CDR1 is LNHNV and CDR2 is YYDKDF (reference sequence). With V trimmed by 0 bases and J by 5 bases, 7 bases remained unmatched. The CDR3 DNA reads as TGTGCCACCAGCAGAGACGGGAGGTTCGACCACGAGCAGTACTTC. Its translation is CATSRDGRFDHEQYF.

This clonotype was seen a handful of times. This chain uses TRBV5-1 with TRBJ2-5; TRBD1 might be the D (5 bases). The CDR3 spans 14 residues. The germline V gene encodes CDR1 SGHRS and CDR2 YFSETQ. V was pared by 4 bases and J by 3 bases, with 13 bases between. The CDR3 DNA is TGCGCCAGCAGCCCCCACCTGACAGAAGAGACCCAGTACTTC. Protein sequence: CASSPHLTEETQYF.

V gene TRBV24-1 combines with J gene TRBJ2-5, with no clear D. CDR3 length: 14 residues. Germline V CDR1 and CDR2: KGHDR, SFDVKD. The V end was cut by 5 bases, the J end by 2 bases, with 11 bases between. CDR3 sequence reads: CATSAPTTQETQYF. CDR3 DNA: TGTGCCACCAGTGCGCCGACGACTCAAGAGACCCAGTACTTC.

This chain joins TRBV7-2 and TRBJ2-3, with a possible D match to TRBD2 (7 bases). There are 13 residues in the CDR3. Trimming left V 5 bases short and J 8 bases short, with 14 bases between. Germline CDR1 reads SGHTA; CDR2 reads FQGNSA. In nucleotides, the CDR3 is TGTGCCAGCAGCCACCCGGCGGGGGCTACGCAGTATTTT. This sequence encodes CASSHPAGATQYF.

This clonotype was seen once. This chain joins TRBV20-1 and TRBJ1-1; D is perhaps TRBD1 (5 bases). Between the trimmed V and J ends, which lost 6 bases and 1 base, there was a span of 15 bases. Germline loops: CDR1 DFQATT, CDR2 SNEGSKA (reference sequence). This CDR3 contains 14 residues. The CDR3 here is CSAKEAGENTEAFF. The CDR3 DNA sequence: TGCAGTGCCAAGGAGGCGGGGGAGAACACTGAAGCTTTCTTT.

The chain joins TRBV20-1 to TRBJ2-1; D gene uncertain. V was shortened by 1 base and J by 10 bases, with 8 bases between the two germline ends. In germline, CDR1 is DFQATT, CDR2 SNEGSKA (reference sequence). The length of the CDR3 is 11 residues. CDR3 sequence: CSARGRREQFF. In DNA, the CDR3 is TGCAGTGCTAGAGGGCGTAGGGAGCAGTTCTTC.